The text below deals with one T cell receptor (beta chain). Antigen: not known. This entry belongs to a study of cytomegalovirus exposure and HLA in healthy donors. Findings and caveats of the study: Over 150 TCR beta chains were listed as cytomegalovirus-associated. In the roughly 130 validation repertoires, a later analysis found that first-cohort TCR clusters tended to co-occur. Specificity for CMV antigens was confirmed in vitro for three of the CMV-associated chains. For cytomegalovirus status, the classifier reportedly gave diagnoses with high specificity and sensitivity.

The data were produced by immunoSEQ multiplex PCR, yet TCRdb's version contains in-frame clones alone and is incomplete. The sample includes around 150,000 clones, approximately 96% of them seen just once. Sequencing used PBMCs. The clonotype comes from a young woman in good health and CMV-seronegative.

CDR3 nucleotide sequence: TGCGCCAGCAGCCAAGATGGGATTACGACAGGGTGGACAGATACGCAGTATTTT. This sequence encodes CASSQDGITTGWTDTQYF. The genes are TRBV4-3 and TRBJ2-3; TRBD1 matches 7 bases. The ends lost 0 bases at V and 3 bases at J; junction bases unmatched: 12. The CDR3 has 18 residues. The germline V gene has CDR1 LGHNA and CDR2 YSLEER.